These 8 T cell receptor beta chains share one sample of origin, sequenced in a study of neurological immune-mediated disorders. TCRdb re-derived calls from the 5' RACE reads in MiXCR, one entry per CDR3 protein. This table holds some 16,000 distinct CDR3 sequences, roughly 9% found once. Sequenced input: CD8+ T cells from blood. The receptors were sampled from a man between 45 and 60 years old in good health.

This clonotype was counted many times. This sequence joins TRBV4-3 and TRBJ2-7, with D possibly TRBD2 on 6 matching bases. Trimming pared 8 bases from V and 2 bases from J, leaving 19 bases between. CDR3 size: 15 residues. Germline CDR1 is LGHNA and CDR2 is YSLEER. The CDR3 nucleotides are TGCGCCAGCCCTAACCCTGCGGGACGAACCTACGAGCAGTACTTC. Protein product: CASPNPAGRTYEQYF.

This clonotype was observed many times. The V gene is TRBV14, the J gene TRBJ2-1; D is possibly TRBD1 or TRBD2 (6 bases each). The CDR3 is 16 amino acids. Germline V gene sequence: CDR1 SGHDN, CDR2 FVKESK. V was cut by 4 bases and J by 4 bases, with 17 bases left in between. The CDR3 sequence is CASSPYSGAKYNEQFF. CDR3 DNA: TGTGCCAGCAGCCCCTATTCGGGGGCCAAATACAATGAGCAGTTCTTC.

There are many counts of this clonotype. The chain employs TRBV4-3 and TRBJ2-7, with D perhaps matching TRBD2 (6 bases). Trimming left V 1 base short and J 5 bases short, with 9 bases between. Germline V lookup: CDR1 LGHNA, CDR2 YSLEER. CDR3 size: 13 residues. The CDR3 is CASSQVVADEQYF. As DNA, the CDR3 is TGCGCCAGCAGCCAAGTGGTAGCGGACGAGCAGTACTTC.

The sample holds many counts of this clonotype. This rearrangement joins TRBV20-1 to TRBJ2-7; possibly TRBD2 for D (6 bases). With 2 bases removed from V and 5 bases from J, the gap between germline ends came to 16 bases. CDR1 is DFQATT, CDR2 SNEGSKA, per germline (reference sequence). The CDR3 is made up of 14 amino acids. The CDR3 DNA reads TGCAGTGCTAGACGATCTGCGGGAAGGAACGAGCAGTACTTC. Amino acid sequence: CSARRSAGRNEQYF.

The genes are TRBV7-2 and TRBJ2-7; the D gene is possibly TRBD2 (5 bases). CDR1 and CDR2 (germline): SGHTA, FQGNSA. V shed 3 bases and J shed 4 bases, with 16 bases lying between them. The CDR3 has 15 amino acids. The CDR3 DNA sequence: TGTGCCAGCAGCTTTTTAGAGGGCAGGAAATACGAGCAGTACTTC. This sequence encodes CASSFLEGRKYEQYF. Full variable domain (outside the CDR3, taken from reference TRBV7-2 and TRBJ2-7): GAGVSQSPSNKVTEKGKDVELRCDPISGHTALYWYRQSLGQGLEFLIYFQGNSAPDKSGLPSDRFSAERTGGSVSTLTIQRTQQEDSAVYLCASSFLEGRKYEQYFGPGTRLTVT.

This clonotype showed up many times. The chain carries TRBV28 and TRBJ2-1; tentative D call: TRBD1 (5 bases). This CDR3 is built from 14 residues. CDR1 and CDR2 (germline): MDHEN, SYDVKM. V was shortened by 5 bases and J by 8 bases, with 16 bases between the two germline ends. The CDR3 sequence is CASSPDRFLYEQFF. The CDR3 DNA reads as TGTGCCAGCAGTCCCGACAGATTCCTCTATGAGCAGTTCTTC.

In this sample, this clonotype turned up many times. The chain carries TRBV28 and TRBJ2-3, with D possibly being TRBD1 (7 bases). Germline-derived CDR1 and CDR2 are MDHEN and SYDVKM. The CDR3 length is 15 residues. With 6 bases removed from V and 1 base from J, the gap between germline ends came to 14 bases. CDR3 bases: TGTGCCAGCAGCTTTGCCAGGGGGGGCACAGATACGCAGTATTTT. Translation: CASSFARGGTDTQYF. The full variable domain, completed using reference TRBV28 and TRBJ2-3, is DVKVTQSSRYLVKRTGEKVFLECVQDMDHENMFWYRQDPGLGLRLIYFSYDVKMKEKGDIPEGYSVSREKKERFSLILESASTNQTSMYLCASSFARGGTDTQYFGPGTRLTVL.

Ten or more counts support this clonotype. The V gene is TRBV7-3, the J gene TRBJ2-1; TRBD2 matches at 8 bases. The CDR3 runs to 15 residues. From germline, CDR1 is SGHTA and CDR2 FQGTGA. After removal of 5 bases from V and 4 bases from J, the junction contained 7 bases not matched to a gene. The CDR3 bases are TGTGCCAGCAGCCCGGTTTTAGCGGGGTACAATGAGCAGTTCTTC. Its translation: CASSPVLAGYNEQFF.